Following are 9 T cell receptor beta chains from one sample sequenced in a study of identical twins. Using its own MiXCR run on the 5' RACE reads, TCRdb lists one record per CDR3 protein. The table shows about 1.7 million distinct CDR3 sequences, with less than 35% occurring only once. The sample comprised cord blood. These receptors all come from a newborn girl in good health.

The chain joins TRBV28 to TRBJ2-2; TRBD2 agrees at 10 bases. The CDR3 extends over 14 amino acids. The germline V gene encodes CDR1 MDHEN and CDR2 SYDVKM. Losses at the gene ends were 5 bases for V and 4 bases for J; bases not matched to a gene: 1. CDR3 residues: CASSSGRVTGELFF. For the CDR3, the DNA is TGTGCCAGCAGTAGCGGGAGGGTCACCGGGGAGCTGTTTTTT.

CDR3 loop: CASSQEGGAGGEQFF. Written as DNA, the CDR3 is TGTGCCAGCAGCCAAGAAGGAGGGGCCGGCGGTGAGCAGTTCTTC. The rearrangement links TRBV3-1 to TRBJ2-1, with D possibly matching TRBD2 (6 bases). Germline assignment: CDR1 LGHDT and CDR2 YNNKEL (reference sequence). Trimming took off 0 bases at V and 9 bases at J, with 15 bases between the two ends. The CDR3 runs to 15 residues.

In this sample, this clonotype turned up a few times. This chain connects TRBV12-3 or TRBV12-4 to TRBJ2-7; perhaps D is TRBD1 or TRBD2 (6 bases each). This CDR3 is 14 amino acids long. Trimming took 5 bases from V and 3 from J, leaving 14 bases between them. In DNA form, the CDR3 reads TGTGCCAGCAGTCCCAGGGGACTCGGCTACGAGCAGTACTTC. Residues: CASSPRGLGYEQYF.

This clonotype was observed a single time. The chain combines TRBV5-1 with TRBJ2-3, with TRBD2 matching 11 bases. CDR3 size: 18 residues. The germline V gene encodes CDR1 SGHRS and CDR2 YFSETQ. V shed 3 bases and J 0 bases; nucleotides not matched to a gene: 9. This CDR3 reads CASSSRLAGPASTDTQYF. CDR3 in DNA: TGCGCCAGCAGCTCCCGACTAGCGGGGCCAGCTAGCACAGATACGCAGTATTTT.

V gene TRBV7-9 combines with J gene TRBJ2-3; 13 nucleotides line up with TRBD2. The CDR3 is 18 residues long. Germline V CDR1 and CDR2: SEHNR, FQNEAQ (reference sequence). After removal of 1 base from V and 3 bases from J, the junction contained 7 bases not matched to a gene. The CDR3 loop is CASSLGGLAGVNTDTQYF. The DNA for the CDR3 is TGTGCCAGCAGCTTAGGCGGACTAGCGGGAGTAAATACAGATACGCAGTATTTT.

The CDR3 DNA is TGTGCCAGCAGCCAAGGGCCAGCGGAAGAGACCCAGTACTTC. Amino acid sequence: CASSQGPAEETQYF. The V call is TRBV3-1, the J call TRBJ2-5, with D possibly matching TRBD2 (5 bases). The V end was cut by 1 base, the J end by 3 bases, with 9 bases between. This CDR3 has 14 residues. Germline V gene lookup returns CDR1 LGHDT and CDR2 YNNKEL (reference sequence).

A word on this clonotype: Possible read error: a much larger clone is one base away. The J gene is TRBJ2-3, the V gene TRBV10-2; no clear D gene. CDR1 WSHSY and CDR2 SAAADI come from the germline V gene. This CDR3 spans 14 amino acids. The CDR3 DNA reads TGCACCAGCAGTGAGTCGTACAGCACAGATACGCAGTATTTT. Protein sequence: CTSSESYSTDTQYF.

V gene TRBV20-1 combines with J gene TRBJ2-1; 8 positions agree with TRBD2. CDR1 is DFQATT and CDR2 is SNEGSKA in the germline V gene (reference sequence). V was clipped by 6 bases and J by 1 base; unmatched bases: 11. The CDR3 sequence is 16 residues long. This CDR3 is CSAAQSSGASYNEQFF. The CDR3 region has the DNA TGCAGTGCGGCCCAGAGTAGCGGGGCATCCTACAATGAGCAGTTCTTC.

This clonotype showed up just a few times. It is unclear where the CDR3 begins or ends on the DNA, so no DNA is shown, and the CDR3 is as TCRdb lists it. This chain uses TRBV12-3 or TRBV12-4 with TRBJ1-2. The CDR3 numbers 20 amino acids, ends counted. The CDR3 region is CASSLGQLTMATPSHYGYTF.